This T cell receptor beta chain comes out of a study of cytomegalovirus exposure and HLA in healthy donors. V lost 4 bases and J lost 5; bases outside the gene matches: 10. Germline CDR1 and CDR2: SGHRS and YFSETQ. The CDR3 is made up of 15 amino acids. The repertoire was sequenced with immunoSEQ multiplex PCR; TCRdb's copy has only in-frame clones and lacks some. This table has 150,000 to 160,000 clones, around 88% appearing once. General study findings and limits: Most TCR sequences showed up rarely, but some public TCRs showed up in many donors.

As concerns this clone: The antigen remains unidentified.

The chain combines TRBV5-1 with TRBJ1-1; 8 bases are a match to TRBD1. Material for sequencing was PBMCs. The clonotype comes from a man aged 18 to 35 in good health and CMV-seropositive. CDR3 sequence: CASSPTSGGNTEAFF. CDR3 nucleotide sequence: TGCGCCAGCAGCCCAACCTCAGGGGGCAATACTGAAGCTTTCTTT.